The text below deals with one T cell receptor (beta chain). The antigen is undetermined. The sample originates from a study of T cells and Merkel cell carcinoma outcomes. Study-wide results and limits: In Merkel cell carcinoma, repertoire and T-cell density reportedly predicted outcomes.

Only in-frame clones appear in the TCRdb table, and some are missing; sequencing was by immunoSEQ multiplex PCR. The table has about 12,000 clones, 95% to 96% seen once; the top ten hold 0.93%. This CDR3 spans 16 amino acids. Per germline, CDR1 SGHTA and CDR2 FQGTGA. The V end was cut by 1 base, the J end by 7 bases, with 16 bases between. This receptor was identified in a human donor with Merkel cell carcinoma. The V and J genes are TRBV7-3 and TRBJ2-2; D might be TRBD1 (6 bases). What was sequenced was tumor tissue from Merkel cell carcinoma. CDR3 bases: TGTGCCAGCAGCTTAAAAGGGCCAGGGGTCAACGGGGAGCTGTTTTTT. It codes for CASSLKGPGVNGELFF. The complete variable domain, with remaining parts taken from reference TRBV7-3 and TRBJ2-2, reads GAGVSQTPSNKVTEKGKYVELRCDPISGHTALYWYRQSLGQGPEFLIYFQGTGAADDSGLPNDRFFAVRPEGSVSTLKIQRTERGDSAVYLCASSLKGPGVNGELFFGEGSRLTVL.